The sequence of this T cell receptor (beta chain) was determined in a study of blood T cell repertoires in COVID-19. Only in-frame clones appear in the TCRdb table, and some are missing; sequencing was by immunoSEQ multiplex PCR. Of over 200,000 clones in the sample, 65% to 90% were seen once. V was clipped by 2 bases and J by 15 bases; unmatched bases: 16. Germline lookup yields CDR1 MNHEY and CDR2 SVGEGT. The CDR3 totals 15 residues. This sequence joins TRBV6-2 or TRBV6-3 and TRBJ2-1; 7 nucleotides align to TRBD2. Source material: peripheral blood. This receptor was taken from a human donor in a cohort sampled during active COVID-19. The CDR3 protein is CASSYGLAVHPGGFF. As DNA, the CDR3 is TGTGCCAGCAGTTACGGCCTAGCGGTCCACCCCGGGGGGTTCTTC.